The sequence of this T cell receptor (beta chain) was determined in a study of shared clonotypes between healthy human individuals. About this clone itself: Its antigen remains unidentified.

Clones were read by immunoSEQ multiplex PCR, and TCRdb kept only the in-frame ones, dropping some. The sample includes fewer than 550,000 clones, nearly 80% seen only once; the top ten take around 13%. The donors, all of them Caucasian adults, lived in Nashville, Tennessee. Trimming removed 5 bases from V and 4 bases from J, with 17 bases in between. In germline, CDR1 is MNHEY, CDR2 SMNVEV (reference sequence). The length of the CDR3 is 15 residues. General study results and limits: The study drew on few donors, limiting represented genetic and exposure-history diversity. Sequencing depth was expected to influence donor clonotype sharing. Only blood was sampled, and tissue TCR repertoires likely differ from blood ones.

This TCR was sampled from a middle-aged woman in good health. Some clones in this sample may be carry-over from other donors' samples. The specimen was PBMCs. This chain links TRBV27 with TRBJ1-2; D may be TRBD1 (6 bases). Here the CDR3 reads CASSLGQTQFYGYTF. The CDR3 nucleotides read TGTGCCAGCAGTCTAGGACAGACCCAGTTCTATGGCTACACCTTC.